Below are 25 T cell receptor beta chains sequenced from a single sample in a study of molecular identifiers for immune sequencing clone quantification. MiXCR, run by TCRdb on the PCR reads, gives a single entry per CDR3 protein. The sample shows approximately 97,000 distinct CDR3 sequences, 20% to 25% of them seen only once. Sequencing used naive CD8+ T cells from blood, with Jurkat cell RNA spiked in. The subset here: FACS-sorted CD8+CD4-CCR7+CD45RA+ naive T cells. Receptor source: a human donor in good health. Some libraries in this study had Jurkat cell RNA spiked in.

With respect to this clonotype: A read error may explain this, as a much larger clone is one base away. The CDR3 region has the DNA TGTGCCAGCAGCCCCGGATCAGGGCTCGTTTCGGGCACTGAAGCTTTCTTT. The encoded protein is CASSPGSGLVSGTEAFF. V usage is TRBV11-2 and J usage is TRBJ1-1; D may be TRBD1 (5 bases). CDR3 length: 17 residues. Trimming pared 5 bases from V and 4 bases from J, leaving 23 bases between. Germline CDR1 is SGHAT and CDR2 is FQNNGV.

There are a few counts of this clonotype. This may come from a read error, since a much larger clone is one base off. CDR3 residues: CASSESFPEGREQCF. In DNA form, the CDR3 reads TGCGCCAGCAGTGAGTCGTTCCCCGAAGGAAGGGAGCAGTGCTTC. This rearrangement joins TRBV10-2 to TRBJ2-7; the D gene is possibly TRBD2 (5 bases). The CDR3 runs 15 residues. The germline CDR1 and CDR2 sequences are WSHSY and SAAADI.

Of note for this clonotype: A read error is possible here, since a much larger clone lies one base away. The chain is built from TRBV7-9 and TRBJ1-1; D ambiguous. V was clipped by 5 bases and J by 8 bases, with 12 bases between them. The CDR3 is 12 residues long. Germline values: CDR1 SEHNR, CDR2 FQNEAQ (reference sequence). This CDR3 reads CASSLNPGEAFF. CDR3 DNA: TGTGCCAGCAGCCTTAACCCCGGGGAAGCTTTCTTT.

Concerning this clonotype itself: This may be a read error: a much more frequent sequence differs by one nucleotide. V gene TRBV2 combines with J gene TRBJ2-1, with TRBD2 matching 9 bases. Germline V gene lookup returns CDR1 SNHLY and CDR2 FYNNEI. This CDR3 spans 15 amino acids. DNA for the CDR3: TGTGCCAGCGGCCTGACTAGCGGACCTTACAGTGAGCAGTTCTTC. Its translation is CASGLTSGPYSEQFF. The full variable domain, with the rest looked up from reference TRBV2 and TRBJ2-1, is EPEVTQTPSHQVTQMGQEVILRCVPISNHLYFYWYRQILGQKVEFLVSFYNNEISEKSEIFDDQFSVERPDGSNFTLKIRSTKLEDSAMYFCASGLTSGPYSEQFFGPGTRLTVL.

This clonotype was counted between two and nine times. In DNA form, the CDR3 reads TGTGCCAGCAGCTCACACCCGGGACAGGACACAGATACGCAGTATTTT. Protein: CASSSHPGQDTDTQYF. The rearrangement joins TRBV13 to TRBJ2-3; 8 bases match TRBD1. V shed 4 bases, J shed 2 bases, and the junction held 8 bases outside the gene matches. The CDR3 length is 16 residues. Germline CDR1 and CDR2: PRHDT and FYEKMQ (reference sequence).

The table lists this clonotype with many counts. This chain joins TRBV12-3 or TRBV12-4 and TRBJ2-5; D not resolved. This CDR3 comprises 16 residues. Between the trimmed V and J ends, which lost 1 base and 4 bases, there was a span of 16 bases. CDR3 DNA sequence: TGTGCCAGCAGTTTAGTAGGGCCGGGTATGAGAGAGACCCAGTACTTC. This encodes CASSLVGPGMRETQYF.

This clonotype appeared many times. The CDR3 region is CASSHGWAANTEAFF. DNA of the CDR3: TGTGCCAGCAGCCACGGTTGGGCTGCGAACACTGAAGCTTTCTTT. The chain joins TRBV5-4 to TRBJ1-1; D is ambiguous. V lost 4 bases, J lost 1 base, and 14 bases lay in between. CDR1 is SGHNT, CDR2 YYREEE, per germline (reference sequence). The CDR3 spans 15 residues.

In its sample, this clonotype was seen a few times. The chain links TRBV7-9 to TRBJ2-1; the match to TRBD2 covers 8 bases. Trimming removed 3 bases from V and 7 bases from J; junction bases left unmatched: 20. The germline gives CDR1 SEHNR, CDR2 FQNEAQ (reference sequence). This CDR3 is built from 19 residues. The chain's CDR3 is CASSFPGRVAGLGRNEQFF. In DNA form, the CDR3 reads TGTGCCAGCAGCTTCCCCGGAAGGGTAGCGGGACTGGGCCGGAATGAGCAGTTCTTC.

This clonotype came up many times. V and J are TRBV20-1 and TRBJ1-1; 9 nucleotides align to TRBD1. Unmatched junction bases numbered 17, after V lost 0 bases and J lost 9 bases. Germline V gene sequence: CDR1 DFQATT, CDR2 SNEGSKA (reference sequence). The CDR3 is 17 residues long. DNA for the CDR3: TGCAGTGCTAGAGATACTACAGGGGGCGCGTTTTTATTTCAAGCTTTCTTT. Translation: CSARDTTGGAFLFQAFF.

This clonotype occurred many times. The CDR3 DNA reads as TGCGCCAGCAGCCAAGAGGGGCTGCTTAACACCGGGGAGCTGTTTTTT. Translating it yields CASSQEGLLNTGELFF. The chain is built from TRBV4-1 and TRBJ2-2; a possible D gene is TRBD1 (5 bases). The CDR3 sequence is 16 residues long. CDR1 MGHRA and CDR2 YSYEKL come from the germline V gene. Between the trimmed V and J ends, which lost 0 bases and 2 bases, there was a span of 10 bases.

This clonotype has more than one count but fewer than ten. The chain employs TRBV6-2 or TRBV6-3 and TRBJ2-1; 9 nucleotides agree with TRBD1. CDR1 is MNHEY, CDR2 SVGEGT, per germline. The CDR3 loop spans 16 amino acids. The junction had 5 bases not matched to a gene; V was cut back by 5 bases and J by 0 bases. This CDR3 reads CASSRLTGGSYNEQFF. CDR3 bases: TGTGCCAGCAGTAGGCTGACAGGGGGCTCCTACAATGAGCAGTTCTTC.

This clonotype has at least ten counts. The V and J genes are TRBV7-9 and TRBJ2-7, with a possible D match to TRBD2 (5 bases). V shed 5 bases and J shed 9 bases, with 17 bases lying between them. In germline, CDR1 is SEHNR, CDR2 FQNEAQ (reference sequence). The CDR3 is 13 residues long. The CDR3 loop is CASSEDLVGGQYF. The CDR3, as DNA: TGTGCCAGCAGCGAAGATCTGGTCGGAGGGCAGTACTTC.

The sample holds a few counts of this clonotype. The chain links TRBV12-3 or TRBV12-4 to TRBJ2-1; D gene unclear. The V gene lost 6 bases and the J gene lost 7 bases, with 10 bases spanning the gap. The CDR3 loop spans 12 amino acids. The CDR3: CASSSGRNEQFF. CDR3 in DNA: TGTGCCAGCAGCTCAGGAAGAAATGAGCAGTTCTTC.

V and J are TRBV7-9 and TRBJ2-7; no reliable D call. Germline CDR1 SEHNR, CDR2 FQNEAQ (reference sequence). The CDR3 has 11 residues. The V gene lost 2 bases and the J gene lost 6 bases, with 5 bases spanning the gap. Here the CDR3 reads CASSLTCEQYF. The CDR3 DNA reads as TGTGCCAGCAGCTTAACCTGCGAGCAGTACTTC.

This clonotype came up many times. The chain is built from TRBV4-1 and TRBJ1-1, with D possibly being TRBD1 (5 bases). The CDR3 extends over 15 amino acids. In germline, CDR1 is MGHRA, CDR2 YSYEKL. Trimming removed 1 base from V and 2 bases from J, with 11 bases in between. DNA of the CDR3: TGCGCCAGCAGCCAAGGTAGAGGGGACAACACTGAAGCTTTCTTT. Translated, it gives CASSQGRGDNTEAFF.

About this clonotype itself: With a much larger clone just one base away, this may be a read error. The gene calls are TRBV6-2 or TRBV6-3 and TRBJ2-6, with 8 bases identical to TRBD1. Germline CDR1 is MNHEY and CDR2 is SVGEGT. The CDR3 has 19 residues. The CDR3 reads CAGSYVETGDSSGANVLTF. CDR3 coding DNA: TGTGCCGGCAGTTACGTAGAGACAGGGGACTCCTCTGGGGCCAACGTCCTGACTTTC.

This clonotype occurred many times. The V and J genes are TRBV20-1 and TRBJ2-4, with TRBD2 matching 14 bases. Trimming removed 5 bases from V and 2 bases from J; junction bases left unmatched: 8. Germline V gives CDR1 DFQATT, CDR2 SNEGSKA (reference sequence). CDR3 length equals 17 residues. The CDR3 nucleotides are TGCAGTGCTCGGACTAGCGGGGGGCCCGGGTCCAAAAACATTCAGTACTTC. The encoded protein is CSARTSGGPGSKNIQYF.

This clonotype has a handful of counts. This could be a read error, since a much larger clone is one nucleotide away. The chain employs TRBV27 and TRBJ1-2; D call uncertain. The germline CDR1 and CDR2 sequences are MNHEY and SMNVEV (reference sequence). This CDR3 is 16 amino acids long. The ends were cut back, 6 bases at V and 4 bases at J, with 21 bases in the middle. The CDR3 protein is CASSPTPLAPAYGYTF. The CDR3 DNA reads TGTGCCAGCAGCCCAACCCCGTTGGCCCCTGCCTATGGCTACACCTTC.

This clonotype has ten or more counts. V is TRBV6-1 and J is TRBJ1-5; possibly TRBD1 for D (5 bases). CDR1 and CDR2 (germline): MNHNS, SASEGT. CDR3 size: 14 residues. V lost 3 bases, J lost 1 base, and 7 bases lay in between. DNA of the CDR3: TGTGCCAGCAGTGATTGGGGGAGCAATCAGCCCCAGCATTTT. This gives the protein CASSDWGSNQPQHF.

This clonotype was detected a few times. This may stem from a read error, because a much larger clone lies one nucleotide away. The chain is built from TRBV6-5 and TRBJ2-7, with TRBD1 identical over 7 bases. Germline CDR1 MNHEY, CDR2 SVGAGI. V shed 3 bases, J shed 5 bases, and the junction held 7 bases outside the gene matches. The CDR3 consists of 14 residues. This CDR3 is CASSYGQVANEQYF. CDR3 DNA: TGTGCCAGCAGTTATGGACAGGTGGCCAACGAGCAGTACTTC.

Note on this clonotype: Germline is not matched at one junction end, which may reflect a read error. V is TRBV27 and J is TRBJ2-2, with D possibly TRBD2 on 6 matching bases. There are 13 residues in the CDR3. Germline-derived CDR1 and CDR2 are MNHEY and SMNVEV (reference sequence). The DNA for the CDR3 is TGTACCAGCACGAACGGGGGCACCGGGGAGCTGTTTTTT. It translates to CTSTNGGTGELFF.

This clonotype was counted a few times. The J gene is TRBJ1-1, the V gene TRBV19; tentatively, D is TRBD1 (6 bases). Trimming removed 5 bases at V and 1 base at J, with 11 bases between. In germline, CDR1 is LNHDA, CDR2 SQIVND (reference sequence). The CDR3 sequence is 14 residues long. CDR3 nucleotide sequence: TGTGCCAGTAGTCTCGGACAGACGAACACTGAAGCTTTCTTT. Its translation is CASSLGQTNTEAFF.

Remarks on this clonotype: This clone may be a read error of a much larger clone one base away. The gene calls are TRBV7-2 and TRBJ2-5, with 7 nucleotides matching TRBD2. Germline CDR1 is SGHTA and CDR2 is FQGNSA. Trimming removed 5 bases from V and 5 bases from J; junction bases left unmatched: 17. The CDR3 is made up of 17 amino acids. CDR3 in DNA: TGTGCCAGCAGCCCGGAAAGTAGCGGGTGGGCCGTGGAGACCCAGTACTTC. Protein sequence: CASSPESSGWAVETQYF.

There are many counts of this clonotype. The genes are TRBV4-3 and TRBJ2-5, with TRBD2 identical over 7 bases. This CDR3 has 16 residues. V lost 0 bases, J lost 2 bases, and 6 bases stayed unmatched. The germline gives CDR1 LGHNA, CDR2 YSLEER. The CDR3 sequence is CASSQDYPSGQETQYF. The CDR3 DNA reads TGCGCCAGCAGCCAAGATTATCCTAGCGGACAAGAGACCCAGTACTTC.

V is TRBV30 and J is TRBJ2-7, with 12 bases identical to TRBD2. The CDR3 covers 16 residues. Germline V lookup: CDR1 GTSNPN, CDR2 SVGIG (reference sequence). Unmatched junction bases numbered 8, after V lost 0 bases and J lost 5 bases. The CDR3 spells CAWSVLGGLAGNEQYF. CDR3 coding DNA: TGTGCCTGGAGTGTACTTGGGGGACTAGCGGGTAACGAGCAGTACTTC.